This TCR beta chain was retrieved from a study of shared clonotypes between healthy human individuals. Study background: Three plates each covered CD4 naive and memory; CD8 naive two, CD8 memory one. Regarding the study as a whole: Owing to a small donor count, the genetic and exposure-history diversity represented was limited. Compared with memory subsets, naive subsets generally had larger estimated richness.

A note on this clone: The antigen is unknown.

It was CD45RO-negative cells, positively selected for CCR7, that made up naive CD8 cells, with terminally differentiated effector memory CD45RA+ cells excluded. Assay used: immunoSEQ multiplex PCR; TCRdb lists only in-frame clones, some missing. The data contain about 2 million clones, about 94% of them seen just once; the ten biggest clones take up less than 1.5%. V lost 7 bases and J lost 8, with 14 bases in between. The CDR3 contains 13 residues. Germline V gene lookup returns CDR1 SEHNR and CDR2 FQNEAQ (reference sequence). What was sequenced was naive CD8+ T cells sorted from blood. This chain connects TRBV7-9 to TRBJ2-2; D is uncertain. This clonotype originated in a man younger than 35 in good health. Here the CDR3 DNA reads TGTGCCAGCACCCTCTCCCTCCCTGGGGAGCTGTTTTTT. This codes for CASTLSLPGELFF.